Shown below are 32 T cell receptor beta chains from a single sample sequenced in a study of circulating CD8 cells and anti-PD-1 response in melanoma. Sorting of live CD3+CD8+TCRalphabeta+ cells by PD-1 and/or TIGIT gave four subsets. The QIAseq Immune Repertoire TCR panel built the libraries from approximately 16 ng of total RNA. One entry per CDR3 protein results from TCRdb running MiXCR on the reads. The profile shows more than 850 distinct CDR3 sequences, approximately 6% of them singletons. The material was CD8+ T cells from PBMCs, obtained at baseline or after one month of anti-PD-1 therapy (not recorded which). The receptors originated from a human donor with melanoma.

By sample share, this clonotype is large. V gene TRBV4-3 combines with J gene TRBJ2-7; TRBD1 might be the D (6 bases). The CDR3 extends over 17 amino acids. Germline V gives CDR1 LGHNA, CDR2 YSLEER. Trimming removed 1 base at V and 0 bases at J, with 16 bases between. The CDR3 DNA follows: TGCGCCAGCAGCCAAGGGATAACCGGACAGAACTCCTACGAGCAGTACTTC. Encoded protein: CASSQGITGQNSYEQYF.

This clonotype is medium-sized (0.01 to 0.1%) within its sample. CDR3 in amino acids: CASSTVQGGDTEAFF. The CDR3 DNA is TGTGCCAGCAGTACGGTACAGGGCGGTGACACTGAAGCTTTCTTT. The chain has TRBV6-6 and TRBJ1-1; D perhaps matches TRBD1 (6 bases). This CDR3 has 15 amino acids. The V gene's germline CDR1 is MNHNY and CDR2 SVGAGI (reference sequence). Trimming removed 5 bases at V and 3 bases at J, with 16 bases between.

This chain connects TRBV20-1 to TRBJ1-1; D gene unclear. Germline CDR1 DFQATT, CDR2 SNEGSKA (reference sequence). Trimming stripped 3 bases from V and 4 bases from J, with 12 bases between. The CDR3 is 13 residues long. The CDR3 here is CSASPSLSTEAFF. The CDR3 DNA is TGCAGTGCTAGTCCAAGCTTGAGCACTGAAGCTTTCTTT.

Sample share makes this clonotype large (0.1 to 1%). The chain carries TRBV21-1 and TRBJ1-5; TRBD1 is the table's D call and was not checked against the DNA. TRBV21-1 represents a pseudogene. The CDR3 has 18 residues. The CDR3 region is CASSKKLTGTPSNQPQHF. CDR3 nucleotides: TGTGCCAGCAGCAAGAAGCTTACCGGGACCCCAAGCAATCAGCCCCAGCATTTT.

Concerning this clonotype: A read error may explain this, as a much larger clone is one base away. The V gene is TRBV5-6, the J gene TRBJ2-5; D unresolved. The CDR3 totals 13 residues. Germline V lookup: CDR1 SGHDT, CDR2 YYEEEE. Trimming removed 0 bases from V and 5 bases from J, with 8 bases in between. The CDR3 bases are TGTGCCAGCAGCTTGGGTAGCATGGAGACCCAGTACTTC. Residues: CASSLGSMETQYF.

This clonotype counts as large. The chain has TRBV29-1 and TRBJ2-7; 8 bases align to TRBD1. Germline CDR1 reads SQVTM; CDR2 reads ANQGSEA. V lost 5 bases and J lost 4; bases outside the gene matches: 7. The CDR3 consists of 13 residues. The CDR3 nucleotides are TGCAGCGTTTCAGGGGGCAGGTCGTACGAGCAGTACTTC. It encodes CSVSGGRSYEQYF.

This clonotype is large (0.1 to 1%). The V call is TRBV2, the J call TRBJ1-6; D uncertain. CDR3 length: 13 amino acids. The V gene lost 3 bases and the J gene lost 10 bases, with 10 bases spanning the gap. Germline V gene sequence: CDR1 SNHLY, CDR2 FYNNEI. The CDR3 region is CASSERLGSPLHF. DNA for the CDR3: TGTGCCAGCAGTGAGAGGCTGGGGTCACCCCTCCACTTT.

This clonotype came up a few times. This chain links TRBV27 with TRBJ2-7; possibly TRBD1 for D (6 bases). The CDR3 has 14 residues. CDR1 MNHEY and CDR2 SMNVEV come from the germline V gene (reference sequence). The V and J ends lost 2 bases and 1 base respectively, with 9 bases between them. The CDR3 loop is CASSLGTGSYEQYF. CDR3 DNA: TGTGCCAGCAGTTTAGGCACAGGGTCCTACGAGCAGTACTTC.

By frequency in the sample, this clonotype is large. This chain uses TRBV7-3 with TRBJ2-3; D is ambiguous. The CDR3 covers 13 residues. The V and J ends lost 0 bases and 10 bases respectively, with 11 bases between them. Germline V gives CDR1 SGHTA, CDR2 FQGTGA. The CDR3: CASSLTESAPQYF. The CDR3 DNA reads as TGTGCCAGCAGCTTAACGGAGTCGGCCCCGCAGTATTTT.

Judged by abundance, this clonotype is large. CDR3 residues: CASSPTKNEQFF. CDR3 in DNA: TGCGCCAGCAGTCCAACTAAGAATGAGCAGTTCTTC. The rearrangement links TRBV23-1 to TRBJ2-1; D unresolved. TRBV23-1 is assigned to the ORF class and has an uncertain function. Trimming removed 4 bases from V and 7 bases from J, with 8 bases in between. CDR3 length: 12 amino acids.

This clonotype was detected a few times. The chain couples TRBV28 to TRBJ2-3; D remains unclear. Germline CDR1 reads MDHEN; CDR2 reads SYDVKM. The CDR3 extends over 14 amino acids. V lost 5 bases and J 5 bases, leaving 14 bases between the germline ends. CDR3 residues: CASSTPGSGDTQYF. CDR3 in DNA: TGTGCCAGCAGTACCCCCGGATCCGGAGATACGCAGTATTTT.

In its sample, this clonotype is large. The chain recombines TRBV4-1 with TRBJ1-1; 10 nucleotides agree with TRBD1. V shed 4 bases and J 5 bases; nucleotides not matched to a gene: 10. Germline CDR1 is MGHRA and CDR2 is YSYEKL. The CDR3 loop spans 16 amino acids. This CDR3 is CASSPRDRGPGTEAFF. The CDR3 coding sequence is TGCGCCAGCAGCCCCCGGGACAGGGGACCGGGGACTGAAGCTTTCTTT.

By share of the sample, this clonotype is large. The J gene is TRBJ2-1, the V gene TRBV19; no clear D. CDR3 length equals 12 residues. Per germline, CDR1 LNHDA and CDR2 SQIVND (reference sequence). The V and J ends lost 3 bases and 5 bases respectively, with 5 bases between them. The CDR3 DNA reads TGTGCCAGTAGTATCGCTGACAATGAGCAGTTCTTC. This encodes CASSIADNEQFF.

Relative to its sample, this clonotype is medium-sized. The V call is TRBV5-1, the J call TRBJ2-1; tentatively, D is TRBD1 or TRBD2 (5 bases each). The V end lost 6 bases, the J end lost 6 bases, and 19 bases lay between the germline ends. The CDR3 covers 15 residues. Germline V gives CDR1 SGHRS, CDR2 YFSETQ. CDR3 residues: CASTKDGGWLNEQFF. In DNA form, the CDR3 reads TGCGCCAGCACCAAGGATGGGGGATGGCTCAATGAGCAGTTCTTC.

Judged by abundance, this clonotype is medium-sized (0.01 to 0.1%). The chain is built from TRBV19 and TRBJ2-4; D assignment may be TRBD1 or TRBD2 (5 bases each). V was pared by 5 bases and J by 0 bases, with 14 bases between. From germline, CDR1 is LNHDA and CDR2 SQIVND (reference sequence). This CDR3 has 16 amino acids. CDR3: CASSRGGELAKNIQYF. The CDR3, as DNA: TGTGCCAGTAGTCGGGGCGGTGAATTAGCCAAAAACATTCAGTACTTC.

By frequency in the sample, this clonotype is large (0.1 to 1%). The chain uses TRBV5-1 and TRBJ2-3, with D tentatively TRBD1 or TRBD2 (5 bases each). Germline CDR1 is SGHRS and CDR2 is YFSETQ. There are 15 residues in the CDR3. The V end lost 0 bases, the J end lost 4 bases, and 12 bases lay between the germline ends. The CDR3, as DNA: TGCGCCAGCAGCTTGGGGGGAGAGGGGCCAGATACGCAGTATTTT. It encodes CASSLGGEGPDTQYF.

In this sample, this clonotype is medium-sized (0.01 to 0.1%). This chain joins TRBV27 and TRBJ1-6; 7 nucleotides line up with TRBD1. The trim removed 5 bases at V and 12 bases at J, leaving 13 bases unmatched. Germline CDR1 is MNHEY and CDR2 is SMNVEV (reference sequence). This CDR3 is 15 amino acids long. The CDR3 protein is CASSVESQGYLPLHF. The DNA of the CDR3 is TGTGCCAGCAGTGTCGAGTCACAGGGGTATCTACCCCTCCACTTT.

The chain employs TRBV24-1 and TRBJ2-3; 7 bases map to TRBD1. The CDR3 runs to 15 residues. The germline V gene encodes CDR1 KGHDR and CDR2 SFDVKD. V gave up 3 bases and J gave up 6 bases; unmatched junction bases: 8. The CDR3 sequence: CATSDPGQSQDTQYF. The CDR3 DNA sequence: TGTGCCACCAGTGATCCGGGACAGAGCCAGGATACGCAGTATTTT.

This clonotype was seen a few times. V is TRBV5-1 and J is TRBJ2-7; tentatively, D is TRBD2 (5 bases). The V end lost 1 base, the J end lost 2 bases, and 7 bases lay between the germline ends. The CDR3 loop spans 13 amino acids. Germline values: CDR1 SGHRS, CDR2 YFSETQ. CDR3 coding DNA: TGCGCCAGCAGCTTGACTAGGGCCTACGAGCAGTACTTC. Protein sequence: CASSLTRAYEQYF.

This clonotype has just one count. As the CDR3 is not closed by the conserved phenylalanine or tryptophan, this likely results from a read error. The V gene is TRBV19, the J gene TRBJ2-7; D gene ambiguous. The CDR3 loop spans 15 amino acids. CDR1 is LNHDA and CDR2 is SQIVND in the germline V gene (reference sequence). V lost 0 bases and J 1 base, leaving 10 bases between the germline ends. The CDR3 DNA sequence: TGTGCCAGTAGTATAGATGATGGAGATTCCTACGAGCAGTACTCC. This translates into CASSIDDGDSYEQYS.

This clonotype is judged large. CDR3 amino acids: CASTPRSAARPGFF. In DNA form, the CDR3 reads TGTGCCAGCACCCCTCGGAGCGCTGCCCGCCCGGGGTTCTTC. This chain uses TRBV6-2 or TRBV6-3 with TRBJ2-1; D call uncertain. V shed 7 bases and J shed 15 bases, with 25 bases lying between them. Germline-derived CDR1 and CDR2 are MNHEY and SVGEGT. This CDR3 spans 14 amino acids.

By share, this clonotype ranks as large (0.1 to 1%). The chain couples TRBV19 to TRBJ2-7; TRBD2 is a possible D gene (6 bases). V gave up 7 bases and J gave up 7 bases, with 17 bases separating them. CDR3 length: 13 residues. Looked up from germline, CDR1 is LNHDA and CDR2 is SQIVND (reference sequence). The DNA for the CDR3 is TGTGCCAGTAATTACCCCCCTGGGGGGGAGCAGTACTTC. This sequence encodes CASNYPPGGEQYF. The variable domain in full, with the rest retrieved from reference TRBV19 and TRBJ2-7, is DGGITQSPKYLFRKEGQNVTLSCEQNLNHDAMYWYRQDPGQGLRLIYYSQIVNDFQKGDIAEGYSVSREKKESFPLTVTSAQKNPTAFYLCASNYPPGGEQYFGPGTRLTVT.

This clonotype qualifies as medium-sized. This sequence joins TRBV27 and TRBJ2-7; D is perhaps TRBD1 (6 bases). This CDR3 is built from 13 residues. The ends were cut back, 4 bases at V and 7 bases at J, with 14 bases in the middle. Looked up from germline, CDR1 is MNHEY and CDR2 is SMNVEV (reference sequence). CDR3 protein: CASSSWTEGEQYF. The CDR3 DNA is TGTGCCAGCAGTTCTTGGACAGAGGGGGAGCAGTACTTC.

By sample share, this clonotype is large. CDR3 bases: TGCAGCGTTTACCCCAGCGGGAGGGCTGATGAGCAGTTCTTC. The encoded protein is CSVYPSGRADEQFF. The gene calls are TRBV29-1 and TRBJ2-1, with 10 bases matching TRBD2. The CDR3 length is 14 residues. V trimming: 5 bases; J trimming: 8 bases; junction bases outside the gene matches: 9. The germline V gene encodes CDR1 SQVTM and CDR2 ANQGSEA.

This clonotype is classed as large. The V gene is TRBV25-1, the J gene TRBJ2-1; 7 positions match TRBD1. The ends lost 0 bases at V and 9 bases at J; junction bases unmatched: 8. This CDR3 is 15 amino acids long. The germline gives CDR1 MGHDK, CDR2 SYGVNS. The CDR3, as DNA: TGTGCCAGCAGTGAATATGGGACAGCCTACGGTGAGCAGTTCTTC. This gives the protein CASSEYGTAYGEQFF.

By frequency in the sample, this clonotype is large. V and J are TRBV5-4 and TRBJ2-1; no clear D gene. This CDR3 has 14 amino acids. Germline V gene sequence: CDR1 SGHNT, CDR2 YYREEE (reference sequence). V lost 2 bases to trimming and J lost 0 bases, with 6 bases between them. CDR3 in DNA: TGTGCCAGCAGCTTCCCAAGCTCCTACAATGAGCAGTTCTTC. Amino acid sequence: CASSFPSSYNEQFF.

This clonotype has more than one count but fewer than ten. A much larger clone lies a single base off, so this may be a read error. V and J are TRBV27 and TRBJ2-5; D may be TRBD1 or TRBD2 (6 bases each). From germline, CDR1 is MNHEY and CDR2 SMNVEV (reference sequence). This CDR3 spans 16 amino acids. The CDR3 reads CAGSFLGGGLQETQYF. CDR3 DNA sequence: TGTGCCGGCAGCTTCCTTGGTGGGGGGCTCCAAGAGACCCAGTACTTC.

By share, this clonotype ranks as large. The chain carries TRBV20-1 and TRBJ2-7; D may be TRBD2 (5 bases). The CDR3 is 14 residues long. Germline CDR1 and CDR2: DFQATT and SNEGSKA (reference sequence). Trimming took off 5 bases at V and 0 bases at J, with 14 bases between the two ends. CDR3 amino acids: CSADWTGNSYEQYF. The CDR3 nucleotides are TGCAGTGCTGACTGGACTGGGAACTCCTACGAGCAGTACTTC.

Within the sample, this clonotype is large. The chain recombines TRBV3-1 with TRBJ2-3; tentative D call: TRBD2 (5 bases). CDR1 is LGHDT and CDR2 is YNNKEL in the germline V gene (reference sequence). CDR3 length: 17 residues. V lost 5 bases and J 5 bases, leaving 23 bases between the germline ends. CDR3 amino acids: CASSSWSSGDLRDTQYF. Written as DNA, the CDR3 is TGTGCCAGCAGCTCCTGGTCCAGCGGTGATTTGAGAGATACGCAGTATTTT.

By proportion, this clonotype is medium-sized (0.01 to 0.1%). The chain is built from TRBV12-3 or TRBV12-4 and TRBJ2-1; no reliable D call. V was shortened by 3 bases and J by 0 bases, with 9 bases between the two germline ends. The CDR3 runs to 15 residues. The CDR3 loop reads CASSLSSPSYNEQFF. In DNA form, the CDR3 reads TGTGCCAGCAGTTTGAGTAGCCCCTCCTACAATGAGCAGTTCTTC.

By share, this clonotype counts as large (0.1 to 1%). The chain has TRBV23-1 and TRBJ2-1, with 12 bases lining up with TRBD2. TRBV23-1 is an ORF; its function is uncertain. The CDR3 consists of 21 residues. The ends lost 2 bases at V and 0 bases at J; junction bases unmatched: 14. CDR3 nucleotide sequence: TGCGCCAGCAGTCAACTAAAAACTAGCGGGAGGCCGTCAAGCTCCTACAATGAGCAGTTCTTC. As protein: CASSQLKTSGRPSSSYNEQFF.

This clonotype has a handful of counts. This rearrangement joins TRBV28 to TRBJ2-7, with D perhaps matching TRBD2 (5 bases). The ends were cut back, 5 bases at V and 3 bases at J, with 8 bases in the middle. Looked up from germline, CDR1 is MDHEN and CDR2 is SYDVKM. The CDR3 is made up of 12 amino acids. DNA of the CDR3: TGTGCCAGCAGTCCCGGGATCTACGAGCAGTACTTC. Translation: CASSPGIYEQYF. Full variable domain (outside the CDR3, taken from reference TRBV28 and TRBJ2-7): DVKVTQSSRYLVKRTGEKVFLECVQDMDHENMFWYRQDPGLGLRLIYFSYDVKMKEKGDIPEGYSVSREKKERFSLILESASTNQTSMYLCASSPGIYEQYFGPGTRLTVT.